These T cell receptor beta chains were read from a single sample in a study of OX40 agonist ivuxolimab in advanced cancers. Assay used: immunoSEQ multiplex PCR; TCRdb lists only in-frame clones, some missing. This table holds around 69,000 clones, roughly 88% found once. Here the sequenced sample was CD4+ or CD8+ T cells sorted from blood, taken in a trial of the OX40 agonist ivuxolimab. Every receptor here comes from an adult with an advanced solid tumor such as melanoma, head and neck, liver or kidney cancer. Both conserved end residues are part of each CDR3. D genes are given only for firm matches. The listing skips clone size in some rows; elsewhere it reads once, few, many or a size class.

V: TRBV11-3; size: once; D: TRBD2; J: TRBJ2-4; CDR3: CASSPPFAMAGGAKNIQYF; DNA: TGTGCCAGCAGCCCTCCTTTTGCTATGGCGGGAGGAGCCAAAAACATTCAGTACTTC
V: TRBV7-8; size: NA; D: TRBD1; J: TRBJ1-5; CDR3: CASSLQSLGQGNQPQHF; DNA: TGTGCCAGCAGCTTACAGTCTCTAGGACAGGGCAATCAGCCCCAGCATTTT
V: TRBV10-2; size: NA; D: NA; J: TRBJ2-7; CDR3: CASSESVQVKREQYF; DNA: TGCGCCAGCAGTGAGTCGGTGCAGGTAAAACGCGAGCAGTACTTC
V: TRBV27; size: few; D: TRBD1; J: TRBJ2-1; CDR3: CASSFTGVSEQFF; DNA: TGTGCCAGCAGTTTCACAGGGGTGAGTGAGCAGTTCTTC
V: TRBV27; size: NA; D: NA; J: TRBJ2-6; CDR3: CASSPPPGAGANVLTF; DNA: TGTGCCAGCAGCCCTCCCCCCGGGGCGGGGGCCAACGTCCTGACTTTC
V: TRBV5-1; size: NA; D: NA; J: TRBJ2-1; CDR3: CASSQMGTYNEQFF; DNA: TGCGCCAGCAGCCAAATGGGGACTTACAATGAGCAGTTCTTC
V: TRBV5-1; size: NA; D: NA; J: TRBJ2-3; CDR3: CASSLGGSSTDTQYF; DNA: TGCGCCAGCAGCTTGGGGGGTAGTAGCACAGATACGCAGTATTTT
V: TRBV5-6; size: once; D: TRBD1; J: TRBJ2-5; CDR3: CASSLTQGAGETQYF; DNA: TGTGCCAGCAGCCTCACTCAGGGGGCCGGAGAGACCCAGTACTTC
V: TRBV5-3; size: NA; D: TRBD2; J: TRBJ2-5; CDR3: CARSLASGRPPQETQYF; DNA: TGTGCCAGAAGCTTGGCCAGCGGGAGGCCCCCTCAAGAGACCCAGTACTTC
V: TRBV5-1; size: NA; D: TRBD1; J: TRBJ1-3; CDR3: CASSPQGADGNTIYF; DNA: TGCGCCAGCAGCCCCCAGGGGGCCGATGGAAACACCATATATTTT
V: TRBV28; size: NA; D: TRBD1; J: TRBJ1-2; CDR3: CASSLGQNYGYTF; DNA: TGTGCCAGCAGTTTGGGACAGAACTATGGCTACACCTTC
V: TRBV5-1; size: NA; D: TRBD2; J: TRBJ2-3; CDR3: CASSPSSGGGDTQYF; DNA: TGCGCCAGCAGCCCCTCTAGCGGGGGGGGAGATACGCAGTATTTT
V: TRBV2; size: NA; D: NA; J: TRBJ2-3; CDR3: CASTGEDTQYF; DNA: TGTGCCAGCACGGGGGAGGATACGCAGTATTTT
V: TRBV5-8; size: NA; D: NA; J: TRBJ2-3; CDR3: CASSLAPIAESTDTQYF; DNA: TGTGCCAGCAGCTTGGCCCCAATAGCGGAGAGCACAGATACGCAGTATTTT